This T cell receptor (beta chain) derives from a study of beta chain features in type 1 diabetes. Every donor provided one heparinised blood draw, which averaged approximately 100 mL. Findings and limits, study-wide: Patients with Type 1 diabetes showed moderately but significantly shorter TCRB CDR3s in all four CD4+ subsets. A pattern of fewer insertions and more deletions at VDJ junctions was seen in type 1 diabetes patients. There was a possibility that cDNA sequencing over-represented cells with high TCR expression.

What was sequenced were expressed TCRB transcripts, since all of the isolated RNA had been reverse transcribed. Here immunoSEQ multiplex PCR was the method, and the copy in TCRdb shows in-frame clones only, minus some. The data hold over 150,000 clones, with approximately 7.9% observed a single time. Worth noting for this clone: What it binds is not known.

Sequences were obtained from central memory CD4+ T cells from blood. The TCR originated in a man between 18 and 29 years old with type 1 diabetes.

The CDR3 spells CASSLRSGSDTQYF. CDR3 bases: TGTGCCAGCAGCCTCCGGTCGGGTTCAGATACGCAGTATTTT. The rearrangement joins TRBV7-6 to TRBJ2-3; D remains unclear. CDR1 is SGHVS, CDR2 FNYEAQ, per germline. CDR3 length: 14 amino acids. V lost 5 bases, J lost 4 bases, and 13 bases lay in between.